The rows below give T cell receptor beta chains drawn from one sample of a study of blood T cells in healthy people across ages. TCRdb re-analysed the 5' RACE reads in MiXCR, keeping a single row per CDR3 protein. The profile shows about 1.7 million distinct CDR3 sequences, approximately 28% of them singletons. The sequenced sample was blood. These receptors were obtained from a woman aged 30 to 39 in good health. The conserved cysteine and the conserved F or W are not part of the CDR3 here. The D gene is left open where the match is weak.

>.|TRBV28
AGSLRQLSSCEQY
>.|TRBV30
AWSAGYDEQF
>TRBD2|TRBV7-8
ASSLLAGVEEQY
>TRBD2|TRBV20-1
SARTGLAGSTDTQY
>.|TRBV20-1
SASRVEGAGYEQY
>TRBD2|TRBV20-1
SARLGGLGDETQY
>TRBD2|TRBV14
ASSQDWAGANYNEQF
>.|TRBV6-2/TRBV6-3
ASRTTLAHGYT
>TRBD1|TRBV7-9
ASTPPGQGRTDTQY
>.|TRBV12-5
ASGPTPETQY
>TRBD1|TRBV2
ASTGGTGDETQY
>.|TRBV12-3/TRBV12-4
ASSLRGASYGYT
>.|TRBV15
ATSRGDSTDTQY
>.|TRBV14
ASSQGEGIREKLF
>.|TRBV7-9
ASTRDTWNTEAF
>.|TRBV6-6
ASSYGGQYEQY
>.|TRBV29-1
SPRREGSTEAF
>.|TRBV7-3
ASSTTVSADTQY
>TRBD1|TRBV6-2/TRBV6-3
ASNQHRDSNSPLH
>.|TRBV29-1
SVGADTGYETQY
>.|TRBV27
ASSPGDGWETQY
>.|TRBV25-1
ASSESPYTQY
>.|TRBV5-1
ASSSISLQETQY
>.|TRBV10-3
AISEGGSGEQY
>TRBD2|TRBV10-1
ASAGGETWQY
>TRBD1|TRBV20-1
SARMTGLEQY
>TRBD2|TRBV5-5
ASTTSGRTDTQY
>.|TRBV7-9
ASSFPGLPLADTQY
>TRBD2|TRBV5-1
ASSGLAGGHNEQF
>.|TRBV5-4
ASSERGGDTEAF
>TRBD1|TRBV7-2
ASSPLTTGNYSYT
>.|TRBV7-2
ASSPGLEDTQY
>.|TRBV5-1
ASSLSIGRGADTQY
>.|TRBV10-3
AISEDRPNQPQR
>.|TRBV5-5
ASSFFYNQGNYGNT
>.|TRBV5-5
ASSSTARQPQH
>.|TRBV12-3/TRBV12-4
ASRPGTLGKAF
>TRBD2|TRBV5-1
ASSHSGLAADTQY
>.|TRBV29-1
SAFGGGTNEKLF
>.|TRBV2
ASSYTQDSGNTIY
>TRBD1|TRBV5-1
ASSPGQGWSYNSPLH
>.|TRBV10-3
AIGSRRPDTQY
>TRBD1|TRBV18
ASRRSGDSDGYT
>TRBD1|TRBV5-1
ASSSLTGAVNEQY
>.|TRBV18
ASSPSPYQETQY
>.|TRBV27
ASSLSLSFGNEQF
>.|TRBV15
ATSSQTGGVSYEQY
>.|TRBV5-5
ASSLVRGGQLYGYT
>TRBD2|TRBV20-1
SALLSSGGLDTQY
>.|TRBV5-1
ASSPQAGSNEQF